A single sample is the source of the 18 T cell receptor beta chains below, sequenced in a study of T cell responses to AZD1222 COVID-19 vaccine. TCRdb's copy holds only in-frame clones and misses some; the assay was immunoSEQ multiplex PCR. The profile covers tens of thousands of clones, with less than 85% appearing a single time and 20% to 25% taken by the ten largest. The source was peripheral blood, collected 28 days after the second AZD1222 dose. The receptors derive from an adult who received the AZD1222 COVID-19 vaccine.

The rearrangement uses TRBV29-1 and TRBJ1-1; 7 nucleotides match TRBD1. CDR3 length: 13 amino acids. The junction had 3 bases not matched to a gene; V was cut back by 5 bases and J by 0 bases. Germline V gives CDR1 SQVTM, CDR2 ANQGSEA. The chain's CDR3 is CSVNRGMNTEAFF. CDR3 sequence (DNA): TGCAGCGTTAACAGGGGTATGAACACTGAAGCTTTCTTT.

The gene calls are TRBV19 and TRBJ2-1; 11 positions match TRBD2. CDR3 length equals 15 residues. Germline lookup yields CDR1 LNHDA and CDR2 SQIVND (reference sequence). V lost 3 bases and J lost 3; bases outside the gene matches: 1. This CDR3 is CASSMGLAVYNEQFF. The CDR3 nucleotides are TGTGCCAGTAGTATGGGACTAGCGGTCTACAATGAGCAGTTCTTC.

J is TRBJ2-2 and V is TRBV11-2; 8 positions match TRBD2. Germline CDR1 and CDR2: SGHAT and FQNNGV. Trimming cost V 5 bases and J 3 bases; bases outside gene matches: 5. This CDR3 spans 15 amino acids. CDR3 DNA: TGTGCCAGCAGCCCGGGGGGGCCGTACACCGGGGAGCTGTTTTTT. Encoded protein: CASSPGGPYTGELFF.

The chain combines TRBV5-1 with TRBJ2-3, with 11 bases that match TRBD2. The CDR3 runs to 16 residues. Germline CDR1 is SGHRS and CDR2 is YFSETQ. V lost 0 bases and J lost 6; bases outside the gene matches: 6. DNA of the CDR3: TGCGCCAGCAGCTTGGCCGGTAGCGGGAGGGCCGATACGCAGTATTTT. This sequence encodes CASSLAGSGRADTQYF.

V and J are TRBV11-2 and TRBJ2-2, with 7 bases that match TRBD2. CDR1 and CDR2 (germline): SGHAT, FQNNGV. The V segment lost 5 bases and the J segment 4 bases; nucleotides outside the gene matches: 7. The CDR3 runs 15 residues. The CDR3 spells CASSRGVGFTGELFF. For the CDR3, the DNA is TGTGCCAGCAGCCGGGGGGTTGGATTCACCGGGGAGCTGTTTTTT.

The V gene is TRBV9, the J gene TRBJ1-3; 9 nucleotides match TRBD1. V shed 2 bases and J 6 bases; nucleotides not matched to a gene: 6. The CDR3 length is 15 residues. Germline V gives CDR1 SGDLS, CDR2 YYNGEE. CDR3 protein: CASSVGQGGPNTIYF. The CDR3 DNA sequence: TGTGCCAGCAGCGTGGGACAGGGCGGACCAAACACCATATATTTT. Variable domain in full (rest from reference TRBV9 and TRBJ1-3): DSGVTQTPKHLITATGQRVTLRCSPRSGDLSVYWYQQSLDQGLQFLIQYYNGEERAKGNILERFSAQQFPDLHSELNLSSLELGDSALYFCASSVGQGGPNTIYFGEGSWLTVV.

The genes are TRBV9 and TRBJ2-5, with 9 bases fitting TRBD1. Germline assignment: CDR1 SGDLS and CDR2 YYNGEE. V was pared by 0 bases and J by 5 bases, with 5 bases of the junction left unmatched. This CDR3 is built from 15 residues. The CDR3 region has the DNA TGTGCCAGCAGCGTAGGAGGGACAGGGTACGAGACCCAGTACTTC. Translating gives CASSVGGTGYETQYF. The whole variable domain, filled in from reference TRBV9 and TRBJ2-5, reads DSGVTQTPKHLITATGQRVTLRCSPRSGDLSVYWYQQSLDQGLQFLIQYYNGEERAKGNILERFSAQQFPDLHSELNLSSLELGDSALYFCASSVGGTGYETQYFGPGTRLLVL.

This chain uses TRBV7-9 with TRBJ1-6; TRBD1 is a possible D gene (5 bases). Trimming removed 2 bases at V and 9 bases at J, with 17 bases between. Germline CDR1 SEHNR, CDR2 FQNEAQ (reference sequence). CDR3 size: 16 residues. CDR3 in amino acids: CASSLWGPGPRSPLHF. The CDR3 region has the DNA TGTGCCAGCAGCTTATGGGGCCCCGGGCCGCGTTCACCCCTCCACTTT.

This chain links TRBV6-5 with TRBJ2-7; D is perhaps TRBD1 (6 bases). Germline lookup yields CDR1 MNHEY and CDR2 SVGAGI. The CDR3 has 14 amino acids. V gave up 7 bases and J gave up 2 bases, with 15 bases separating them. The CDR3 DNA follows: TGTGCCAGCACCACCTTGACAGGCCCCTACGAGCAGTACTTC. Protein product: CASTTLTGPYEQYF.

The chain links TRBV4-2 to TRBJ2-7; TRBD2 is a possible D gene (6 bases). CDR1 and CDR2 (germline): LGHNA, YNFKEQ. Trimming stripped 4 bases from V and 2 bases from J, with 12 bases between. The CDR3 has 14 residues. As DNA, the CDR3 is TGTGCCAGCAGCCGCGGAGGGGTCACCTACGAGCAGTACTTC. Translation gives CASSRGGVTYEQYF.

The chain is built from TRBV11-2 and TRBJ2-1; TRBD1 is a possible D gene (5 bases). CDR3 length: 11 amino acids. Trimming took 4 bases from V and 13 from J, leaving 11 bases between them. Germline V gene lookup returns CDR1 SGHAT and CDR2 FQNNGV. The CDR3 here is CASSSPGLQFF. The DNA for the CDR3 is TGTGCCAGCAGCTCGCCAGGGCTACAGTTCTTC. Full variable domain (remainder filled in from reference TRBV11-2 and TRBJ2-1): EAGVAQSPRYKIIEKRQSVAFWCNPISGHATLYWYQQILGQGPKLLIQFQNNGVVDDSQLPKDRFSAERLKGVDSTLKIQPAKLEDSAVYLCASSSPGLQFFGPGTRLTVL.

This clone was seen only once. The chain couples TRBV27 to TRBJ1-3; D is unresolved. Looked up from germline, CDR1 is MNHEY and CDR2 is SMNVEV (reference sequence). Trimming removed 5 bases from V and 0 bases from J, with 14 bases in between. The CDR3 loop spans 16 amino acids. The CDR3 DNA follows: TGTGCCAGCAGTGAGAGACCCCTTCTCTCTGGAAACACCATATATTTT. Translation gives CASSERPLLSGNTIYF.

The rearrangement uses TRBV5-1 and TRBJ2-1, with 7 bases fitting TRBD2. The germline CDR1 and CDR2 sequences are SGHRS and YFSETQ. V was pared by 6 bases and J by 2 bases, with 5 bases of the junction left unmatched. The CDR3 runs 14 residues. CDR3 bases: TGCGCCAGCATCGACAGCGGGGCCTACAATGAGCAGTTCTTC. Amino acid sequence: CASIDSGAYNEQFF.

This chain links TRBV29-1 with TRBJ2-7; TRBD1 might be the D (6 bases). Deletions cut 2 bases from V and 2 bases from J, with 10 bases between. This CDR3 region has 13 residues. Per the germline V gene, CDR1 is SQVTM and CDR2 is ANQGSEA. CDR3 region: CSVERAGAYEQYF. The CDR3 nucleotides are TGCAGCGTTGAAAGGGCAGGGGCCTACGAGCAGTACTTC.

The chain carries TRBV12-3 or TRBV12-4 and TRBJ1-4, with D perhaps matching TRBD1 (5 bases). The CDR3 contains 13 residues. The germline V and J ends were trimmed by 7 bases and 8 bases, with 14 bases remaining between them. CDR3 DNA sequence: TGTGCCAGCAAACCGGGGGGAGAGGAAAAACTGTTTTTT. Protein: CASKPGGEEKLFF.

The chain carries TRBV5-1 and TRBJ2-5, with 9 bases identical to TRBD2. Germline V gene sequence: CDR1 SGHRS, CDR2 YFSETQ. J lost 2 bases, V lost 0 bases, and 8 bases had no gene match. This CDR3 has 17 amino acids. The CDR3 loop reads CASSLALAGTLQETQYF. The CDR3 DNA follows: TGCGCCAGCAGCTTGGCCCTAGCGGGGACCCTACAAGAGACCCAGTACTTC.

This chain's CDR3 is CASSALDGGNEKLFF. The CDR3 DNA follows: TGTGCCAGCAGTGCCCTGGACGGAGGGAATGAAAAACTGTTTTTT. This chain uses TRBV2 with TRBJ1-4, with D unresolved. CDR3 length: 15 residues. V shed 4 bases and J shed 5 bases, with 14 bases lying between them. Germline V gene data show CDR1 as SNHLY and CDR2 as FYNNEI.

The rearrangement joins TRBV6-5 to TRBJ1-6; TRBD1 might be the D (5 bases). This CDR3 region has 14 residues. The germline V and J ends were trimmed by 10 bases and 10 bases, with 20 bases remaining between them. Germline CDR1 reads MNHEY; CDR2 reads SVGAGI. CDR3 region: CATYPDRTYSPLHF. CDR3 DNA: TGTGCCACCTACCCCGACAGAACTTACTCACCCCTCCACTTT.